There are a few counts of the clone carrying this TCR beta chain. These data belong to a study of blood T cells in healthy people across ages. CDR1 is SGDLS, CDR2 YYNGEE, per germline. CDR3 size: 15 residues. Trimming stripped 1 base from V and 2 bases from J, with 7 bases between. With a J-beta primer mix and a sample-barcoded 5' primer, a second PCR ran about 7 to 12 cycles. TCRdb passed the 5' RACE reads through MiXCR, listing each CDR3 protein once. Of 800,000 to 950,000 distinct CDR3 sequences in the sample, under 40% were seen once. Sequencing used blood. This TCR derives from a man in his late teens or twenties in good health. This chain uses TRBV9 with TRBJ2-6, with D uncertain. The CDR3: CASSVWGTGANVLTF. The DNA for the CDR3 is TGTGCCAGCAGCGTATGGGGAACTGGGGCCAACGTCCTGACTTTC.